These T cell receptor beta chains were read from a single sample in a study of breast tumors, draining lymph nodes, adjacent tissues. TCRdb re-called the multiplex PCR reads through MiXCR, storing one row per CDR3 protein. The repertoire consists of approximately 130,000 distinct CDR3 sequences, with about 20% occurring once and the leading ten covering roughly 2.2%. The specimen sequenced was axillary lymph node tissue. These receptors originate from a female donor with breast cancer. Some clones in this sample may be carry-over from other donors' samples. The CDR3 runs from the conserved cysteine through the conserved F or W. A D gene is named only where the DNA matches it firmly. Only some rows state a clone size, as once, few, many or a class for expanded clones.

abundance	d_gene	j_gene	v_gene	CDR3nt	CDR3aa
-	TRBD2	TRBJ2-1	TRBV4-3	TGCGCCAGCAGCCAAGAACCCAGCGGGAGTGGGAGAGATGAGCAGTTCTTC	CASSQEPSGSGRDEQFF
many	TRBD1	TRBJ1-6	TRBV27	TGTGCCAGCAGTTTCGGGACAGTTAATTCACCCCTCCACTTT	CASSFGTVNSPLHF
many	TRBD2	TRBJ2-7	TRBV2	TGTGCCAGCACCGAACAGGCTAGCGGGAGCAACGAGCAGTACTTC	CASTEQASGSNEQYF
many	TRBD1	TRBJ1-6	TRBV20-1	TGCAGTGCGGAGACAGGGGGTTCACCCCTCCACTTT	CSAETGGSPLHF
many	-	TRBJ2-3	TRBV6-5	TGTGCCAGCAGTGGGGCCGGGACGAACACAGATACGCAGTATTTT	CASSGAGTNTDTQYF
many	-	TRBJ1-2	TRBV2	TGTGCTGGCTCGAATGTAAGGGATAACTATGGCTACACCTTC	CAGSNVRDNYGYTF
many	-	TRBJ2-7	TRBV4-1	TGCGCCAGCAGCCAAGTTTTGACGGCTTCCTACGAGCAGTACTTC	CASSQVLTASYEQYF
many	TRBD1	TRBJ1-5	TRBV6-1	TGTGCCAGCAGTAGTCGGACAGGGGGAATAAATCAGCCCCAGCATTTT	CASSSRTGGINQPQHF
many	-	TRBJ1-2	TRBV20-1	TGCAGTGTTCCACAGGGATCTCATGGCTACACCTTC	CSVPQGSHGYTF
-	-	TRBJ1-4	TRBV28	TGTGCCAGCAGTTTAGCCATAGTAACTAATGAAAAACTGTTTTTT	CASSLAIVTNEKLFF